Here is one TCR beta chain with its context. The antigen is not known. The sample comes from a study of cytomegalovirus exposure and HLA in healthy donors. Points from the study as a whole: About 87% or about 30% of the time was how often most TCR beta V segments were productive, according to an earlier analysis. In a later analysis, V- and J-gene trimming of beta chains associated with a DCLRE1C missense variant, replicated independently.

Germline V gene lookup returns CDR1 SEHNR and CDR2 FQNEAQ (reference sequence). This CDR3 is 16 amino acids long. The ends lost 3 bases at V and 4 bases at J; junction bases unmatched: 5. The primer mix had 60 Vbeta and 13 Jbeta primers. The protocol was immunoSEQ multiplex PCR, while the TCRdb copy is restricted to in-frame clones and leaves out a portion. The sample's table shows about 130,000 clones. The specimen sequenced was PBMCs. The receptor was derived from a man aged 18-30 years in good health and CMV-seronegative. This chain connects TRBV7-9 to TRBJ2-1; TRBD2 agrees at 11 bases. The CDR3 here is CASSFLAGGFYNEQFF. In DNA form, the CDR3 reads TGTGCCAGCAGCTTTCTAGCGGGAGGCTTTTACAATGAGCAGTTCTTC. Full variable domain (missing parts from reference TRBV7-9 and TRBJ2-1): DTGVSQNPRHKITKRGQNVTFRCDPISEHNRLYWYRQTLGQGPEFLTYFQNEAQLEKSRLLSDRFSAERPKGSFSTLEIQRTEQGDSAMYLCASSFLAGGFYNEQFFGPGTRLTVL.